This T cell receptor beta chain stems from a study of OX40 agonist ivuxolimab in advanced cancers. About the study as a whole: The costimulatory receptor OX40 (CD134) was targeted by ivuxolimab, a fully human IgG2 agonistic monoclonal antibody. Intravenous ivuxolimab was administered to patients every 2 weeks at six dose levels: 0.01, 0.1, 0.3, 1.5, 3 and 10 mg/kg. Of the approximately 50 dose-escalation patients, hepatocellular carcinoma was present in around 20, melanoma in approximately 15, renal cell carcinoma in 9 and head and neck cancer in 9. A male proportion of nearly 85% and a mean age of approximately 58 years, ranging from about 23 to 90, were recorded for the dose-escalation cohort. Prior anti-PD-1, anti-PD-L1 or anti-CTLA-4 therapy was permitted, and checkpoint inhibitors had been received by roughly 42% of dose-escalation patients. Partial responses were achieved by three dose-escalation patients, of whom one had hepatocellular carcinoma and two had cutaneous melanoma. The point of sequencing TCRbeta in the periphery was to test whether ivuxolimab changed TCR sequence diversity and drove clonal T-cell expansion. The monotherapy dose-escalation portion (N = 52 patients) of the phase I ivuxolimab trial is reported in the paper. The investigation overall reported the following: Partial responders in the 0.1-3.0 mg/kg groups had among the lowest normalized peripheral clonal expansion, especially among CD8+ T cells. Low levels of normalized T-cell clonal expansion were also seen in some patients who did not respond. At doses of 0.1 to 3.0 mg/kg, clonal expansion of both CD4+ and CD8+ T cells in blood was seen between baseline and week 6. After ivuxolimab, CD8+ T cells had more expanded clones than CD4+ T cells on average. Antigen specificity was not determined for the clonally expanded peripheral T cells.

For sequencing of the TCRbeta CDR3 region, genomic DNA was extracted from the sorted cells. The immunoSEQ Assay was used to sequence the TCRbeta CDR3 regions. TCRdb re-hosts the immuneACCESS table, in-frame sequences only. Its copies lack some clones; in the studies checked, an unresolved V gene accounts for under half of them, and the cause for the rest is not known. For this sample there are under 55,000 clones; roughly nine tenths appear just once. The top ten clones comprise roughly a sixth of the sample. The trial excluded patients who had a history of autoimmune disease or who were on systemic immunosuppression. Peripheral blood for TCR sequencing was collected from all dose cohorts at baseline, on cycle 4 day 1, and on cycle 7 day 1. The samples were drawn from a first-in-human, open-label, multicenter phase I dose-escalation trial of ivuxolimab. The trial enrolled adults with locally advanced or metastatic head and neck squamous cell, hepatocellular, melanoma or renal cell carcinoma. Before TCR sequencing, CD4+ T cells and CD8+ T cells from peripheral blood were sorted into separate populations.

From its cysteine to its phenylalanine, the CDR3 spans 14 amino acids. CDR3 DNA only is kept here, 42 bases in frame from base 1. V sheds 2 bases and J sheds 5 bases, leaving 13 bases between their ends. Looking up the germline V gene yields CDR1 KGHSH and CDR2 LQKENI. About this clone itself: Its antigen remains unidentified. Base-call qualities are not available, and no considerably larger clone is one nucleotide away.

This TCR derives from an adult with an advanced solid tumor such as melanoma, head and neck, liver or kidney cancer. The rearrangement joined TRBV18 to TRBJ2-7; the D gene lacks a confident call. Sample: CD4+ or CD8+ T cells sorted from blood, taken in a trial of the OX40 agonist ivuxolimab. This receptor has the CDR3 CASSPIHFVHEQYF. The DNA sequence is as follows: TGTGCCAGCTCACCAATCCATTTCGTCCACGAGCAGTACTTC.